This T cell receptor (beta chain) was obtained from a study of radiotherapy plus CTLA-4 blockade in lung cancer. The table lists this clone with a few counts. Its antigen is currently unknown. Germline CDR1 is SEHNR and CDR2 is FQNEAQ (reference sequence). V was clipped by 10 bases and J by 8 bases; unmatched bases: 14. The CDR3 sequence is 15 residues long. Measured with immunoSEQ multiplex PCR; TCRdb has only the in-frame clones, and not every one. The sample carries some 110,000 clones, 85% recorded once. General study points: An expansion of tumor-derived TCR clones occurred in blood after radiotherapy plus ipilimumab.

The sample here was peripheral blood, taken from a patient treated with radiotherapy plus ipilimumab. The V call is TRBV7-9, the J call TRBJ2-2, with TRBD1 matching 9 bases. The sequence was collected from a human donor with non-small cell lung cancer that progressed on radiotherapy plus ipilimumab. Some clones in this sample may be carry-over from other donors' samples. DNA for the CDR3: TGTGCCACCGTGAGGACAGGGGCCGTTACAGGGGAGCTGTTTTTT. Its protein is CATVRTGAVTGELFF.